This entry features one TCR beta chain sequence. This clone has just a few counts. Its antigen remains unidentified. Base qualities are not provided; no much larger clone lies one nucleotide away. The time point label, as the study defines it: cycle 1 day 1 (C1D1), immediately before nivolumab initiation. Every trial patient had relapsed after autologous stem cell transplantation, and cohorts A, B and C differed in prior brentuximab vedotin exposure. A Miltenyi CD4+ T cell isolation kit was used for magnetic negative selection to purify CD4+ T cells from thawed PBMCs. A total of roughly 60 patients with relapsed/refractory classical Hodgkin lymphoma made up the trial cohort, and each patient's best overall response was complete response, partial response or progressive disease. In the multi-cohort phase II CheckMate 205 trial, trial patients received single-agent nivolumab. Best overall response was determined by an independent review committee according to the 2007 International Working Group response criteria. Trial PBMCs were collected just before the start of nivolumab (C1D1) and during therapy at cycle 2 day 1 and cycle 4 day 1. After peripheral blood was drawn into 8 mL Vacutainer Cell Preparation Tubes, PBMCs were isolated by centrifugation and then cryopreserved. Purified CD4+ and CD8+ fractions were prepared only for cases where an additional PBMC sample was available. Magnetically labelled cells were removed on LS columns in a quadroMACS separator, and the flow-through was retained as the purified fraction.

The Qiagen DNeasy kit was used to extract genomic DNA both from unsorted PBMCs and from the negatively selected CD4+ and CD8+ fractions. TCR beta CDR3 regions were subjected to amplification by immunoSEQ multiplex PCR with primers that anneal to V and J segments. A synthetic immune receptor repertoire was used to minimize amplification bias, and remaining bias was computationally removed after sequencing. The original methods were these. Custom Python scripts were used to quantify repertoire diversity as the Shannon entropy index. Unsorted, CD4+ and CD8+ repertoires were examined separately, except in combined analyses, for which CD4+ and CD8+ sequences were merged in silico. Clonal expansion was defined as at least a 2-fold frequency increase after treatment relative to C1D1, with a pseudocount of 0.5 for undetected baseline clones. Singleton clones were defined as clones with 0 or 1 copy at C1D1, and non-singleton clones were defined as clones with 2 or more copies. Clones expanded in unsorted samples were annotated as CD4+, CD8+ or unknown by matching protein sequences in sorted samples from the same patient. Wilcoxon tests on paired samples were used to test diversity changes from C1D1 to C4D1. TCRdb's version of the immuneACCESS table is confined to in-frame rearrangements and falls short of the full clone set. An unresolved V gene accounts for under half of the shortfall where checked; the remainder is of unknown origin. V and J calls and clone size are given by that table; D and trimming were obtained from the DNA. In this sample the table shows over 30,000 clones, 90% of which occur a single time. Over 0.2% of the sample lies in the top ten.

The record originates from a study of PD-1 blockade in classical Hodgkin lymphoma (dated by TCRdb to the early 2020s). Regarding the complete study: Nivolumab dosing was 3 mg/kg intravenously every 2 weeks, continuing until either disease progression or unacceptable toxicity. To define a peripheral blood immune signature of response to PD-1 blockade in classical Hodgkin lymphoma, the study combined TCR beta sequencing with CyTOF.

General findings and caveats noted by the study authors: Diversity was lower in patients who began nivolumab less than 1 year after ASCT, so these patients were left out of later analyses to avoid confounding by immune reconstitution. By C4D1, a significant rise was seen in CD4+ TCR diversity but not in CD8+ TCR diversity (p=0.0027 vs p=0.16), and the rise was most apparent among complete responders (p=0.02). Newly diagnosed patients were reported to have lower baseline TCR diversity than healthy donors, and relapsed/refractory patients were reported to have lower baseline TCR diversity still. The study covered only a single clinical trial cohort, and the causes of the repertoire differences, possibly disease activity or prior therapy, were still not defined. Among trial patients, those achieving complete response had baseline diversity similar to that of newly diagnosed patients, while diversity was significantly lower in partial responders and progressors.

The source material was CD4+ T cells from blood, sampled at baseline. The sequence was collected from a human donor with classical Hodgkin lymphoma.

This receptor carries the CDR3 CASSLMGGTEQYF. The nucleotide sequence reads as follows: TGTGCCAGCAGCTTAATGGGAGGGACCGAGCAGTACTTC. The chain is assembled from TRBV11-2 and TRBJ2-7; the junction holds 7 bases that match TRBD2. The CDR3 holds 13 amino acids from the cysteine to the phenylalanine. Only the CDR3 part of the read is kept: 39 bases, read in frame from the first base. Trimmed from V: 2 bases; trimmed from J: 6 bases; junction bases lacking a gene match: 4. CDR1 and CDR2 (SGHAT, FQNNGV) derive from the germline V gene.